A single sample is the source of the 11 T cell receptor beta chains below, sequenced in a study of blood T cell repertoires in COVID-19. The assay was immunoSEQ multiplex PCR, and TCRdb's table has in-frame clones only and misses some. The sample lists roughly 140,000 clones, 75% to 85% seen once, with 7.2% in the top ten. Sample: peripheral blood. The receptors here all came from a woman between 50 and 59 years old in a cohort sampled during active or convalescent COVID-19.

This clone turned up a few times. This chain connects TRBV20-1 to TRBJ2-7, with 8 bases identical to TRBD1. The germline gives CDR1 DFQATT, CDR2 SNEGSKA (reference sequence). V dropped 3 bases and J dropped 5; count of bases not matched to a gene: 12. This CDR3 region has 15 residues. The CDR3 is CSASDSRTGRDEQYF. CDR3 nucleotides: TGCAGTGCTAGTGATTCACGGACAGGGCGGGACGAGCAGTACTTC.

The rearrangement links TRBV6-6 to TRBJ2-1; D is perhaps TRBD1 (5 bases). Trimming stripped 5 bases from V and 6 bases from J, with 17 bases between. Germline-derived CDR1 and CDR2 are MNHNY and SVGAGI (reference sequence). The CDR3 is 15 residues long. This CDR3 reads CASSQMDKVGNEQFF. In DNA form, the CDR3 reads TGTGCCAGCAGTCAGATGGACAAAGTGGGCAATGAGCAGTTCTTC.

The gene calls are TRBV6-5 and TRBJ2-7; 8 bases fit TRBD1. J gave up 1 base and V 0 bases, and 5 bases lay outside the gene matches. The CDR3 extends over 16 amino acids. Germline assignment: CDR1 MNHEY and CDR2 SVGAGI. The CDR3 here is CASSYSTGALSYEQYF. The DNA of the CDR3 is TGTGCCAGCAGTTACTCGACAGGGGCCCTATCCTACGAGCAGTACTTC.

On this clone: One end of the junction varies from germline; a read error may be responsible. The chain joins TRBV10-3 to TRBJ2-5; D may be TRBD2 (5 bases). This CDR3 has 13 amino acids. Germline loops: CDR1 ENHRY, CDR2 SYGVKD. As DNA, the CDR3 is TGTGCCGTCAGTCCCGGGGTCCAAGAGACCCAGTACTTC. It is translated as CAVSPGVQETQYF.

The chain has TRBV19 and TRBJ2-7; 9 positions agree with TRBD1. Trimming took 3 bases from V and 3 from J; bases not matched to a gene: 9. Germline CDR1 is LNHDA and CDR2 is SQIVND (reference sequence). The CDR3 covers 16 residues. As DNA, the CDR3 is TGTGCCAGTAGTATGTTCGGGACAGGGTTAAGCTACGAGCAGTACTTC. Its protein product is CASSMFGTGLSYEQYF. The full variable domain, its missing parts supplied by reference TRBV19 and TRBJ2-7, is DGGITQSPKYLFRKEGQNVTLSCEQNLNHDAMYWYRQDPGQGLRLIYYSQIVNDFQKGDIAEGYSVSREKKESFPLTVTSAQKNPTAFYLCASSMFGTGLSYEQYFGPGTRLTVT.

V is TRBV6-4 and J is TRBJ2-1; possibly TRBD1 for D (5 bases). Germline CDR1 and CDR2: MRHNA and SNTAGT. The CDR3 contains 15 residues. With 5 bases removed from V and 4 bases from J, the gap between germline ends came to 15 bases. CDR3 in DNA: TGTGCCAGCAGTCTCTCGGGTGGGGCTTACAATGAGCAGTTCTTC. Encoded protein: CASSLSGGAYNEQFF.

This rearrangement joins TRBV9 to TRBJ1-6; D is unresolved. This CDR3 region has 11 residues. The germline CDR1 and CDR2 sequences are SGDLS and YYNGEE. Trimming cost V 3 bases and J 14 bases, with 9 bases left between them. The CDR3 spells CASSDRRSLHF. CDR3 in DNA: TGTGCCAGCAGCGACCGTCGGTCCCTCCACTTT. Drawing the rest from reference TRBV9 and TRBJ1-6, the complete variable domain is DSGVTQTPKHLITATGQRVTLRCSPRSGDLSVYWYQQSLDQGLQFLIQYYNGEERAKGNILERFSAQQFPDLHSELNLSSLELGDSALYFCASSDRRSLHFGNGTRLTVT.

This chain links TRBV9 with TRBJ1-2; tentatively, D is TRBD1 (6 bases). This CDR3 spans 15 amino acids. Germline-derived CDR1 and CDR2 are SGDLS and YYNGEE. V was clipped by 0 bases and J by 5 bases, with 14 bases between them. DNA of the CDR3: TGTGCCAGCAGCGTAGAGGAGGCAGGGGTTTATGGCTACACCTTC. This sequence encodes CASSVEEAGVYGYTF. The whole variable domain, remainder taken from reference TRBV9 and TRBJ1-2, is DSGVTQTPKHLITATGQRVTLRCSPRSGDLSVYWYQQSLDQGLQFLIQYYNGEERAKGNILERFSAQQFPDLHSELNLSSLELGDSALYFCASSVEEAGVYGYTFGSGTRLTVV.

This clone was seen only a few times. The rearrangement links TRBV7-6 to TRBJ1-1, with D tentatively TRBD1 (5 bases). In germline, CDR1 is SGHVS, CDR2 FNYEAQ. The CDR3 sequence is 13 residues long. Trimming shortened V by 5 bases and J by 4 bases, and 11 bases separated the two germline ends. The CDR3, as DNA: TGTGCCAGCAGCCCAAGAAGGGGCACTGAAGCTTTCTTT. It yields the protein CASSPRRGTEAFF.

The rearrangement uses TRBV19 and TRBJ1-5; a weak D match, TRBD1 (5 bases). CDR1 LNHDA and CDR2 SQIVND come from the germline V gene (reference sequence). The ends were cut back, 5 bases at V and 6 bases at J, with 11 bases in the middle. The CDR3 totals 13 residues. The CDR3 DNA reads TGTGCCAGTAGTGCGGGACCGACTCAGCCCCAGCATTTT. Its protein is CASSAGPTQPQHF.

The CDR3 protein is CASSLRGRGFGNTIYF. CDR3 nucleotide sequence: TGTGCCAGCAGCCTCAGAGGCAGGGGCTTTGGAAACACCATATATTTT. The gene calls are TRBV3-1 (or the pseudogene TRBV3-2) and TRBJ1-3, with D possibly being TRBD1 (6 bases). CDR1 and CDR2 (germline): LGHDT, YNNKEL (reference sequence). Between the trimmed V and J ends, which lost 4 bases and 3 bases, there was a span of 16 bases. There are 16 residues in the CDR3.